This passage covers 28 T cell receptor beta chains from one sample sequenced in a study of post-analysis software for immune sequencing data. Points from the study as a whole: Roughly 5 TRBV segments were significantly more frequent in patients than in controls. TRBV5-6, TRBV5-1 and TRBV20-1 were among these segments.

The TCR beta cDNA libraries contained unique molecular identifiers. Using its own MiXCR run on the PCR reads, TCRdb lists one record per CDR3 protein. The data contain more than 450,000 distinct CDR3 sequences, 30% to 40% of them singletons. These TCRs' antigens remain unknown. The specimen was blood. Every receptor here comes from a girl aged 2-17 years with multiple sclerosis.

The V call is TRBV18, the J call TRBJ1-1; possibly TRBD1 for D (5 bases). The CDR3 is 15 amino acids. Trimming removed 4 bases from V and 1 base from J, with 13 bases in between. Per the germline V gene, CDR1 is KGHSH and CDR2 is LQKENI. The CDR3 here is CASSQQGFGNTEAFF. In nucleotides, the CDR3 is TGTGCCAGCTCACAGCAGGGCTTTGGGAACACTGAAGCTTTCTTT.

CDR3 in DNA: TGCAGTGCTAGATTGAGAAGGGGTCTCTACGAGCAGTACTTC. Its translation is CSARLRRGLYEQYF. The chain links TRBV20-1 to TRBJ2-7, with D perhaps matching TRBD1 (5 bases). The CDR3 has 14 amino acids. V dropped 2 bases and J dropped 3 bases, with 14 bases sitting between them. Germline CDR1 and CDR2: DFQATT and SNEGSKA (reference sequence).

This clonotype was seen a few times. The V gene is TRBV14, the J gene TRBJ2-5; D gene uncertain. The germline V gene encodes CDR1 SGHDN and CDR2 FVKESK. The CDR3 sequence is 14 residues long. Trimming left V 0 bases short and J 7 bases short, with 12 bases between. DNA of the CDR3: TGTGCCAGCAGCCAAGATCATACTATCGGGACCCAGTACTTC. Residues: CASSQDHTIGTQYF.

This clonotype was seen repeatedly, ten times or more. V usage is TRBV29-1 and J usage is TRBJ2-1, with D unclear. The V gene lost 6 bases and the J gene lost 4 bases, with 10 bases spanning the gap. Germline V gene lookup returns CDR1 SQVTM and CDR2 ANQGSEA. The CDR3 extends over 12 amino acids. CDR3 nucleotide sequence: TGCAGCGTGAGAGACTCATACAATGAGCAGTTCTTC. Its protein product is CSVRDSYNEQFF.

This clonotype was recorded once. This chain connects TRBV7-9 to TRBJ2-7; D perhaps matches TRBD1 (6 bases). The CDR3 totals 15 residues. CDR1 is SEHNR and CDR2 is FQNEAQ in the germline V gene (reference sequence). V lost 1 base and J lost 4, with 14 bases in between. In DNA form, the CDR3 reads TGTGCCAGCAGCTTAGTGGTTACAGGGAAATACGAGCAGTACTTC. Translated, it gives CASSLVVTGKYEQYF.

The chain links TRBV10-3 to TRBJ2-2; no firm D call. This CDR3 is 14 amino acids long. Germline V gene data show CDR1 as ENHRY and CDR2 as SYGVKD. Trimming cost V 7 bases and J 4 bases, with 13 bases left between them. This chain's CDR3 is CAITYEPSTGELFF. The DNA for the CDR3 is TGTGCCATCACATACGAGCCGAGCACCGGGGAGCTGTTTTTT.

The chain recombines TRBV9 with TRBJ2-1; D gene uncertain. V was shortened by 0 bases and J by 6 bases, with 10 bases between the two germline ends. Looked up from germline, CDR1 is SGDLS and CDR2 is YYNGEE. The CDR3 is 14 residues long. This CDR3 is CASSVELNSNEQFF. The CDR3 DNA is TGTGCCAGCAGCGTAGAGCTAAATTCCAATGAGCAGTTCTTC.

This chain connects TRBV15 to TRBJ1-2, with 8 bases that match TRBD1. The CDR3 sequence is 15 residues long. The germline V gene encodes CDR1 LNHNV and CDR2 YYDKDF (reference sequence). Trimming at V came to 5 bases and at J to 2 bases, leaving 7 bases not matched to a gene. CDR3 protein: CATSPRGTGNYGYTF. The CDR3 DNA follows: TGTGCCACCAGCCCCAGGGGGACAGGAAACTATGGCTACACCTTC.

A single count supports this clonotype. The V gene is TRBV4-1, the J gene TRBJ1-1; D is perhaps TRBD1 (5 bases). Germline V lookup: CDR1 MGHRA, CDR2 YSYEKL. V was trimmed by 0 bases and J by 1 base, leaving 15 bases between them. There are 17 residues in the CDR3. In DNA, the CDR3 is TGCGCCAGCAGCCAAGATAACGGGGGACGGCCGAACACTGAAGCTTTCTTT. Translated: CASSQDNGGRPNTEAFF.

The V call is TRBV5-1, the J call TRBJ2-2; TRBD2 matches at 13 bases. Germline CDR1 and CDR2: SGHRS and YFSETQ. The junction had 5 bases not matched to a gene; V was cut back by 3 bases and J by 0 bases. This CDR3 has 18 amino acids. The CDR3, as DNA: TGCGCCAGCAGCTCCTGGGGGACTAGCGGGGCGAACACCGGGGAGCTGTTTTTT. Amino acids: CASSSWGTSGANTGELFF.

This clonotype has at least ten counts. The rearrangement joins TRBV6-6 to TRBJ2-7; D ambiguous. V lost 2 bases to trimming and J lost 0 bases, with 8 bases between them. Germline assignment: CDR1 MNHNY and CDR2 SVGAGI (reference sequence). This CDR3 contains 14 residues. The CDR3 spells CASSYRGSSYEQYF. The DNA of the CDR3 is TGTGCCAGCAGTTACAGAGGAAGCTCCTACGAGCAGTACTTC.

This clonotype was seen a handful of times. This chain links TRBV7-9 with TRBJ1-4, with D possibly matching TRBD1 (5 bases). Germline loops: CDR1 SEHNR, CDR2 FQNEAQ (reference sequence). The CDR3 length is 16 residues. Trimming stripped 4 bases from V and 2 bases from J, with 14 bases between. CDR3 sequence reads: CASSWGTLDTNEKLFF. In DNA, the CDR3 is TGTGCCAGCAGCTGGGGGACTCTCGATACTAATGAAAAACTGTTTTTT.

Concerning this clonotype itself: Likely a read error: the CDR3 ends without its conserved phenylalanine or tryptophan. The chain uses TRBV10-3 and TRBJ2-3; TRBD2 is a possible D gene (7 bases). Per germline, CDR1 ENHRY and CDR2 SYGVKD. V was cut by 4 bases and J by 4 bases, with 18 bases left in between. The CDR3 is made up of 16 amino acids. The DNA for the CDR3 is TGTGCCATCAGTGCAAGGGGGGGCAGGATCTCAGATACGCAGTATTTG. Protein sequence: CAISARGGRISDTQYL.

The gene calls are TRBV29-1 and TRBJ2-2, with no clear D. The CDR3 covers 12 residues. Trimming cost V 4 bases and J 3 bases, with 6 bases left between them. From germline, CDR1 is SQVTM and CDR2 ANQGSEA. CDR3 sequence reads: CSVGADTGELFF. CDR3 bases: TGCAGCGTTGGGGCCGACACCGGGGAGCTGTTTTTT.

The chain is built from TRBV6-6 and TRBJ2-1; TRBD1 matches at 9 bases. Germline CDR1 and CDR2: MNHNY and SVGAGI (reference sequence). The CDR3 is made up of 14 amino acids. Unmatched junction bases numbered 6, after V lost 5 bases and J lost 7 bases. This CDR3 is CASSQQGASNEQFF. The CDR3 region has the DNA TGTGCCAGCAGTCAACAGGGGGCTAGTAATGAGCAGTTCTTC.

This chain links TRBV12-3 or TRBV12-4 with TRBJ1-5, with TRBD1 matching over 7 bases. This CDR3 has 17 residues. The J segment lost 2 bases and the V segment lost 6 bases, leaving 13 bases of the junction unmatched. As DNA, the CDR3 is TGTGCCAGCAGCCCGCCAGGGGGGGAAAATGGCAATCAGCCCCAGCATTTT. Its translation: CASSPPGGENGNQPQHF.

A word on this clonotype: An end of the junction does not agree with germline; a read error may underlie this. The rearrangement joins TRBV27 to TRBJ1-2; D might be TRBD1 (5 bases). The CDR3 is 14 amino acids. Germline V gene data show CDR1 as MNHEY and CDR2 as SMNVEV (reference sequence). The CDR3 DNA reads as TGTGCCAGCAGTTTATCGCGGGGCCGCTATGGCTACGCCTTC. Its protein product is CASSLSRGRYGYAF.

The chain carries TRBV3-1 and TRBJ2-5; D may match TRBD1 or TRBD2 (5 bases each). Trimming took 0 bases from V and 7 from J, leaving 15 bases between them. The CDR3 has 15 amino acids. The germline V gene encodes CDR1 LGHDT and CDR2 YNNKEL (reference sequence). The CDR3 DNA reads as TGTGCCAGCAGCCAAGAGAGGGCCACAGGTGGGACCCAGTACTTC. It specifies CASSQERATGGTQYF.

The chain joins TRBV7-3 to TRBJ2-5, with 10 bases that match TRBD1. Germline assignment: CDR1 SGHTA and CDR2 FQGTGA. V lost 5 bases, J lost 5 bases, and 11 bases stayed unmatched. This CDR3 contains 16 residues. CDR3 sequence reads: CASSAKGGQGEETQYF. The CDR3 bases are TGTGCCAGCAGCGCCAAGGGTGGACAGGGGGAGGAGACCCAGTACTTC.

This chain connects TRBV14 to TRBJ2-7; D remains ambiguous. CDR1 is SGHDN, CDR2 FVKESK, per germline. The CDR3 runs to 13 residues. The V end was cut by 1 base, the J end by 2 bases, with 6 bases between. The DNA of the CDR3 is TGTGCCAGCAGCCAAGTGGGGACCTACGAGCAGTACTTC. Its translation: CASSQVGTYEQYF.

This clonotype appeared a few times. The chain recombines TRBV5-1 with TRBJ1-5; D gene ambiguous. The CDR3 has 14 residues. The germline V gene has CDR1 SGHRS and CDR2 YFSETQ. Trimming stripped 0 bases from V and 3 bases from J, with 7 bases between. The CDR3 protein is CASSLDADNQPQHF. The CDR3 DNA follows: TGCGCCAGCAGCTTGGACGCCGACAATCAGCCCCAGCATTTT.

The rearrangement uses TRBV9 and TRBJ2-1, with TRBD2 matching 11 bases. V lost 1 base to trimming and J lost 8 bases; unmatched junction nucleotides: 5. The CDR3 totals 15 residues. Germline V gene lookup returns CDR1 SGDLS and CDR2 YYNGEE. The CDR3, as DNA: TGTGCCAGCAGCGTAACTAGCGGGGGAGGATATGAGCAGTTCTTC. Its translation: CASSVTSGGGYEQFF.

There are a few counts of this clonotype. The J gene is TRBJ2-7, the V gene TRBV2, with D perhaps matching TRBD2 (5 bases). Trimming cost V 3 bases and J 1 base, with 13 bases left between them. This CDR3 region has 15 residues. Germline V lookup: CDR1 SNHLY, CDR2 FYNNEI. CDR3 DNA: TGTGCCAGCAGTGAGGAGGTAAGGTTGTCCTACGAGCAGTACTTC. Its protein is CASSEEVRLSYEQYF.

The CDR3 spells CASSPGDGELFF. CDR3 in DNA: TGTGCCAGCAGCCCGGGAGACGGGGAGCTGTTTTTT. The chain has TRBV5-6 and TRBJ2-2; D is perhaps TRBD2 (6 bases). The germline V gene has CDR1 SGHDT and CDR2 YYEEEE. The CDR3 spans 12 residues. Trimming took 4 bases from V and 7 from J, leaving 8 bases between them.

This clonotype was detected many times. The chain employs TRBV12-3 or TRBV12-4 and TRBJ2-7; perhaps TRBD2 as D (6 bases). The CDR3 sequence is 15 residues long. The V and J ends lost 4 bases and 2 bases respectively, with 15 bases between them. The chain's CDR3 is CASSSHAGLPYEQYF. As DNA, the CDR3 is TGTGCCAGCAGTTCACACGCGGGGCTCCCCTACGAGCAGTACTTC.

This clonotype has more than one count but fewer than ten. This chain connects TRBV27 to TRBJ2-5, with 9 positions matching TRBD1. This CDR3 has 18 amino acids. Trimming removed 7 bases from V and 7 bases from J; junction bases left unmatched: 22. CDR1 MNHEY and CDR2 SMNVEV come from the germline V gene (reference sequence). DNA for the CDR3: TGTGCCAGCACCAAAGCCGTAAGACAGGGGGTCCCCGGGGGGACCCAGTACTTC. It yields the protein CASTKAVRQGVPGGTQYF.

The V and J genes are TRBV15 and TRBJ2-5; TRBD1 aligns across 8 bases. The V and J ends lost 3 bases and 3 bases, in that order; junction bases with no gene match: 12. The CDR3 runs to 17 residues. Germline V lookup: CDR1 LNHNV, CDR2 YYDKDF (reference sequence). CDR3 protein: CATSSGSGQVVKETQYF. DNA of the CDR3: TGTGCCACCAGCAGCGGCTCGGGACAGGTGGTGAAAGAGACCCAGTACTTC. The whole variable domain, filled in from reference TRBV15 and TRBJ2-5, reads DAMVIQNPRYQVTQFGKPVTLSCSQTLNHNVMYWYQQKSSQAPKLLFHYYDKDFNNEADTPDNFQSRRPNTSFCFLDIRSPGLGDTAMYLCATSSGSGQVVKETQYFGPGTRLLVL.

This chain joins TRBV6-1 and TRBJ1-5; no definite D call. The V end lost 7 bases, the J end lost 3 bases, and 7 bases lay between the germline ends. The CDR3 extends over 12 amino acids. CDR1 and CDR2 (germline): MNHNS, SASEGT. The CDR3 reads CASNNLNQPQHF. CDR3 bases: TGTGCCAGCAACAACCTCAATCAGCCCCAGCATTTT.